This T cell receptor beta chain was identified in a study of cytomegalovirus exposure and HLA in healthy donors. Overall study results and limits: A later look showed TCR association rates differing by HLA locus, highest for DRB1 and lowest for HLA-C.

Germline CDR1 and CDR2: SGDLS and YYNGEE. The CDR3 has 14 residues. The V segment lost 5 bases and the J segment 5 bases; nucleotides outside the gene matches: 6. PCR was performed using 60 Vbeta and 13 Jbeta primers. The data were produced by immunoSEQ multiplex PCR, yet TCRdb's version contains in-frame clones alone and is incomplete. The data hold 90,000 to 120,000 clones, with about 72% observed a single time. As to this clone: Its antigen is unknown.

The origin of this receptor is a young man in good health and CMV-seronegative. Input material: PBMCs. This chain links TRBV9 with TRBJ1-4, with TRBD1 matching over 7 bases. This CDR3 reads CASSGGTDNEKLFF. Here the CDR3 DNA reads TGTGCCAGCAGTGGGGGGACAGACAATGAAAAACTGTTTTTT.